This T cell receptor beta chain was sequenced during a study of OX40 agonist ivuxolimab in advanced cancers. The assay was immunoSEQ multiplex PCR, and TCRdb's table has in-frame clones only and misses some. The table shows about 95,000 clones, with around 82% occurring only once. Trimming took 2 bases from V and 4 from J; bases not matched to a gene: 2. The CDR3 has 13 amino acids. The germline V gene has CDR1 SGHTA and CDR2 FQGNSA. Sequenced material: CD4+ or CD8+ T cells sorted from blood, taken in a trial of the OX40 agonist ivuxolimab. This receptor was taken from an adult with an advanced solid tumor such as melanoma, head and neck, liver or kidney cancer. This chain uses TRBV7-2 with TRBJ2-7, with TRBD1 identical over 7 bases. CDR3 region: CASSLNRGYEQYF. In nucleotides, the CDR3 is TGTGCCAGCAGCTTAAACAGGGGATACGAGCAGTACTTC.